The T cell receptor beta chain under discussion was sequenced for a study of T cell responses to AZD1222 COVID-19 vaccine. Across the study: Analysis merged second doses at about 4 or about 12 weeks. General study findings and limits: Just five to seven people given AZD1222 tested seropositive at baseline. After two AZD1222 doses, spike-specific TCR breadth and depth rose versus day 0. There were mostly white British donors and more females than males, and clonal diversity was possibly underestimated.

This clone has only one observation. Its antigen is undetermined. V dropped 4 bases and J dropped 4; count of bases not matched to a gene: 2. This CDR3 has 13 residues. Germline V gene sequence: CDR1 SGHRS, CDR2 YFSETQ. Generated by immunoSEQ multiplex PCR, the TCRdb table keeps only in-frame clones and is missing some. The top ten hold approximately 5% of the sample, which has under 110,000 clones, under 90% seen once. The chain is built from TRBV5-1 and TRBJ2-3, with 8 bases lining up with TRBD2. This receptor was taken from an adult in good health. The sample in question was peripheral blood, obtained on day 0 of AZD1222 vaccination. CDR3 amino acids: CASSPTSADTQYF. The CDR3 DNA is TGCGCCAGCAGCCCGACTAGCGCAGATACGCAGTATTTT.